Shown below are 8 T cell receptor beta chains from a single sample sequenced in a study of T cells in Graves' hyperthyroidism and ophthalmopathy. Researchers amplified the TCR beta CDR3 regions from RNA transcripts. First-round RT-PCR with HTBI primers amplified the TCR CDR3 region. TCRdb recomputed calls from the multiplex PCR reads with MiXCR, one row per CDR3 protein. This table has around 660,000 distinct CDR3 sequences, 45% appearing once. The sequenced sample was peripheral blood or thyroid tissue (not recorded which). These receptors were obtained from an adult man with Graves' disease, either hyperthyroidism or ophthalmopathy (not recorded which).

CDR3 coding DNA: TGCAGTGCCCCACGCGGGGAGCGGGGGGAATACGAGCAGTACTTC. This codes for CSAPRGERGEYEQYF. The V and J genes are TRBV20-1 and TRBJ2-7, with TRBD2 matching over 9 bases. Germline V gives CDR1 DFQATT, CDR2 SNEGSKA (reference sequence). The CDR3 length is 15 residues. V lost 6 bases, J lost 4 bases, and 13 bases stayed unmatched.

The chain recombines TRBV7-9 with TRBJ2-5; TRBD2 matches 14 bases. The CDR3 loop spans 16 amino acids. The V segment lost 5 bases and the J segment 4 bases; nucleotides outside the gene matches: 6. Germline assignment: CDR1 SEHNR and CDR2 FQNEAQ (reference sequence). CDR3 amino acids: CASSRGTSGGRETQYF. The CDR3 DNA sequence: TGTGCCAGCAGCCGGGGGACTAGCGGGGGTCGAGAGACCCAGTACTTC.

This clonotype showed up just once. This rearrangement joins TRBV7-3 to TRBJ2-7; 7 bases are shared with TRBD2. This CDR3 comprises 14 residues. Germline values: CDR1 SGHTA, CDR2 FQGTGA. CDR3 in amino acids: CATLKGRASYEQYF. The CDR3 DNA reads TGTGCTACCTTAAAAGGGAGGGCCTCCTACGAGCAGTACTTC.

This clonotype was detected only once. The chain recombines TRBV7-9 with TRBJ2-2; no firm D call. The germline gives CDR1 SEHNR, CDR2 FQNEAQ (reference sequence). This CDR3 is 13 amino acids long. V was pared by 1 base and J by 8 bases, with 8 bases between. CDR3 bases: TGTGCCAGCAGCTTAGTGAGCAGGGGGGAGCTGTTTTTT. Amino acid sequence: CASSLVSRGELFF. Drawing the rest from reference TRBV7-9 and TRBJ2-2, the complete variable domain is DTGVSQNPRHKITKRGQNVTFRCDPISEHNRLYWYRQTLGQGPEFLTYFQNEAQLEKSRLLSDRFSAERPKGSFSTLEIQRTEQGDSAMYLCASSLVSRGELFFGEGSRLTVL.

The chain employs TRBV3-1 and TRBJ1-4; no firm D call. Germline assignment: CDR1 LGHDT and CDR2 YNNKEL (reference sequence). The CDR3 totals 16 residues. V lost 0 bases to trimming and J lost 0 bases, with 8 bases between them. The CDR3 coding sequence is TGTGCCAGCAGCCAAGAAGTAGTTGCAACTAATGAAAAACTGTTTTTT. It specifies CASSQEVVATNEKLFF.

This clonotype has just a few counts. The chain couples TRBV12-3 or TRBV12-4 to TRBJ1-2; 7 bases agree with TRBD1. This CDR3 is built from 12 residues. Trimming took 10 bases from V and 8 from J; bases not matched to a gene: 10. The CDR3 coding sequence is TGTGCCACCTCCAGGGGGGCGCGAGGCTACACCTTC. It translates to CATSRGARGYTF.

The chain couples TRBV9 to TRBJ1-1; TRBD1 agrees at 8 bases. The ends lost 2 bases at V and 5 bases at J; junction bases unmatched: 11. This CDR3 has 16 amino acids. In germline, CDR1 is SGDLS, CDR2 YYNGEE. The CDR3 here is CASSVGTGLPGTEAFF. The CDR3 nucleotides read TGTGCCAGCAGCGTCGGGACAGGCCTTCCTGGGACTGAAGCTTTCTTT.

The chain links TRBV24-1 to TRBJ1-5, with D possibly matching TRBD1 (5 bases). The CDR3 has 15 residues. Between the trimmed V and J ends, which lost 3 bases and 4 bases, there was a span of 12 bases. Germline loops: CDR1 KGHDR, CDR2 SFDVKD. The CDR3 sequence is CATSDGRGLNQPQHF. CDR3 DNA: TGTGCCACCAGTGATGGCCGGGGGTTGAATCAGCCCCAGCATTTT.